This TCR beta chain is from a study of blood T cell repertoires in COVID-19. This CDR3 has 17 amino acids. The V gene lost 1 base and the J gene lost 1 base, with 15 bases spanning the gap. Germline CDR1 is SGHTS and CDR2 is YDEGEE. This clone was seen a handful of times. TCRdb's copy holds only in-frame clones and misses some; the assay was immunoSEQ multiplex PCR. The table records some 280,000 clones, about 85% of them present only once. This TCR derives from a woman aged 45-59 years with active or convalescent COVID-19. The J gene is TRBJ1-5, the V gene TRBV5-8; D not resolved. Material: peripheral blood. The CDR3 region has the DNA TGTGCCAGCAGCTTGAGTATGGGTACGGGGAGCAATCAGCCCCAGCATTTT. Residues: CASSLSMGTGSNQPQHF. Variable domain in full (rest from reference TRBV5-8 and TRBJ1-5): EAGVTQSPTHLIKTRGQQATLRCSPISGHTSVYWYQQALGLGLQFLLWYDEGEERNRGNFPPRFSGRQFPNYSSELNVNALELEDSALYLCASSLSMGTGSNQPQHFGDGTRLSIL.